The 16 T cell receptor beta chains presented below share a single source sample, sequenced in a study of T-cell memory formation after mild COVID-19. TCRdb re-derived calls from the 5' RACE reads in MiXCR, one entry per CDR3 protein. The sample lists more than 110,000 distinct CDR3 sequences; 11% to 15% were seen once. Input material: PBMCs or a T cell subset sorted from them (not recorded which). Every receptor here comes from an adult woman who had mild COVID-19 (a few samples of this study predate the infection). Cell type and time point are not known.

This clonotype showed up just a few times. The CDR3 DNA sequence: TGTGCCAGCAGCGAAGGTGGGGCCTCCAATGAAAAACTGTTTTTT. Protein sequence: CASSEGGASNEKLFF. The V and J genes are TRBV9 and TRBJ1-4; tentatively, D is TRBD1 (5 bases). The V gene's germline CDR1 is SGDLS and CDR2 YYNGEE. The CDR3 loop spans 15 amino acids. Trimming took off 3 bases at V and 5 bases at J, with 14 bases between the two ends.

The CDR3 region is CASSPTGTEPGNEQYF. The CDR3, as DNA: TGTGCCAGCAGTCCCACCGGGACAGAGCCCGGAAACGAGCAGTACTTC. The J gene is TRBJ2-7, the V gene TRBV6-6; 7 nucleotides line up with TRBD1. The CDR3 loop spans 16 amino acids. The V gene end was trimmed by 5 bases and the J gene end by 5 bases; junction bases not matched to a gene: 15. The germline CDR1 and CDR2 sequences are MNHNY and SVGAGI (reference sequence).

About this clonotype: The junction departs from the called germline gene at one end, perhaps through a read error. The chain carries TRBV5-1 and TRBJ2-7; maybe TRBD1 (6 bases). The CDR3 is made up of 16 amino acids. Germline V gene data show CDR1 as SGHRS and CDR2 as YFSETQ. CDR3 coding DNA: TGCGCCAGCAGCCGAGGACAGAGCCTTAGCTCCTATGAGCAGTACTTC. It is translated as CASSRGQSLSSYEQYF.

This clonotype was detected a few times. The V gene is TRBV5-6, the J gene TRBJ1-1, with D tentatively TRBD1 (6 bases). This CDR3 comprises 14 residues. Per germline, CDR1 SGHDT and CDR2 YYEEEE. Between the trimmed V and J ends, which lost 1 base and 3 bases, there was a span of 10 bases. CDR3 DNA: TGTGCCAGCAGCTTGAGGGGGAGCGACACTGAAGCTTTCTTT. Its protein product is CASSLRGSDTEAFF.

This clonotype was counted ten times or more. CDR3 sequence: CASSSGPARWDSEETQYF. The CDR3 region has the DNA TGTGCCAGCAGCTCTGGCCCCGCCCGATGGGACAGCGAAGAGACCCAGTACTTC. The chain links TRBV11-2 to TRBJ2-5; 7 positions agree with TRBD1. V shed 4 bases and J 3 bases; nucleotides not matched to a gene: 17. Germline V lookup: CDR1 SGHAT, CDR2 FQNNGV. The CDR3 totals 18 residues.

The sample holds a few counts of this clonotype. This chain uses TRBV6-1 with TRBJ2-3; 13 nucleotides line up with TRBD2. The CDR3 runs 15 residues. The V segment lost 4 bases and the J segment 4 bases; nucleotides outside the gene matches: 2. Germline CDR1 and CDR2: MNHNS and SASEGT. CDR3 sequence reads: CASSGTSGGADTQYF. The CDR3 DNA is TGTGCCAGCAGTGGGACTAGCGGGGGAGCAGATACGCAGTATTTT.

This clonotype appeared a few times. The chain joins TRBV9 to TRBJ2-1; maybe TRBD2 (6 bases). V was trimmed by 4 bases and J by 0 bases, leaving 14 bases between them. The germline V gene encodes CDR1 SGDLS and CDR2 YYNGEE. This CDR3 region has 16 residues. CDR3 DNA sequence: TGTGCCAGCAGCCCGGGAGCCAGGAGCTCCTACAATGAGCAGTTCTTC. This translates into CASSPGARSSYNEQFF.

This clonotype was counted only a few times. CDR3 residues: CASSAGSKASGELFF. In DNA, the CDR3 is TGTGCCAGCAGCGCAGGGAGTAAGGCTTCCGGGGAGCTGTTTTTT. The V call is TRBV9, the J call TRBJ2-2; the D gene could be TRBD1 or TRBD2 (5 bases each). Germline-derived CDR1 and CDR2 are SGDLS and YYNGEE. The CDR3 has 15 amino acids. The V and J ends lost 3 bases and 6 bases respectively, with 15 bases between them.

This clonotype was counted at least ten times. V and J are TRBV7-9 and TRBJ2-3, with D hard to call. The germline V gene encodes CDR1 SEHNR and CDR2 FQNEAQ (reference sequence). The CDR3 sequence is 15 residues long. Deletions cut 1 base from V and 0 bases from J, with 8 bases between. The CDR3 DNA reads as TGTGCCAGCAGCTTAGGTTTCAGTAGCACAGATACGCAGTATTTT. Amino acid sequence: CASSLGFSSTDTQYF.

This clonotype was seen a handful of times. In DNA form, the CDR3 reads TGTGCCAGCAGCCAAGTATTCAGGGGGGAACAAAACATTCAGTACTTC. The encoded protein is CASSQVFRGEQNIQYF. This sequence joins TRBV3-1 and TRBJ2-4; possibly TRBD1 for D (7 bases). CDR1 is LGHDT, CDR2 YNNKEL, per germline (reference sequence). The CDR3 is 16 amino acids. Trimming removed 1 base at V and 5 bases at J, with 15 bases between.

V usage is TRBV5-6 and J usage is TRBJ2-3; tentative D call: TRBD2 (5 bases). Germline loops: CDR1 SGHDT, CDR2 YYEEEE. V lost 0 bases and J lost 1, with 9 bases in between. The CDR3 has 15 residues. The CDR3 protein is CASSLVGRGTDTQYF. The CDR3, as DNA: TGTGCCAGCAGCTTGGTTGGGAGAGGCACAGATACGCAGTATTTT. The variable domain in full, completed from reference TRBV5-6 and TRBJ2-3, reads DAGVTQSPTHLIKTRGQQVTLRCSPKSGHDTVSWYQQALGQGPQFIFQYYEEEERQRGNFPDRFSGHQFPNYSSELNVNALLLGDSALYLCASSLVGRGTDTQYFGPGTRLTVL.

This clonotype was found a few times. The J gene is TRBJ1-1, the V gene TRBV19; 9 bases match TRBD1. The V and J ends lost 0 bases and 4 bases, in that order; junction bases with no gene match: 6. CDR1 is LNHDA and CDR2 is SQIVND in the germline V gene (reference sequence). CDR3 length: 16 residues. The CDR3 region is CASSIDLGTGPTEAFF. Here the CDR3 DNA reads TGTGCCAGTAGTATAGATCTTGGGACAGGGCCCACTGAAGCTTTCTTT.

This clonotype occurred a few times. The rearrangement uses TRBV29-1 and TRBJ2-1; 11 positions match TRBD1. V lost 4 bases and J lost 8; bases outside the gene matches: 1. CDR1 and CDR2 from the germline V gene are SQVTM and ANQGSEA. The CDR3 covers 12 residues. CDR3 bases: TGCAGCGTTGGGACAGGGGGCTATGAGCAGTTCTTC. Translating gives CSVGTGGYEQFF.

The chain employs TRBV6-6 and TRBJ2-7; D possibly corresponds to TRBD2 (6 bases). CDR1 and CDR2 from the germline V gene are MNHNY and SVGAGI (reference sequence). CDR3 size: 15 residues. Trimming cost V 5 bases and J 5 bases, with 19 bases left between them. The CDR3 DNA follows: TGTGCCAGCAGTCCCCACCCGGGGAGGCCCGACGAGCAGTACTTC. Residues: CASSPHPGRPDEQYF.

There are a few counts of this clonotype. This sequence joins TRBV15 and TRBJ2-7, with D hard to call. V lost 0 bases and J lost 3, with 12 bases in between. This CDR3 spans 15 amino acids. Germline loops: CDR1 LNHNV, CDR2 YYDKDF (reference sequence). The CDR3 loop reads CATSRDRLMSYEQYF. CDR3 DNA: TGTGCCACCAGCAGAGATCGTTTAATGAGCTACGAGCAGTACTTC.

This clonotype was seen a handful of times. This chain joins TRBV6-6 and TRBJ2-1; the match to TRBD1 covers 11 bases. This CDR3 has 16 amino acids. Germline V CDR1 and CDR2: MNHNY, SVGAGI (reference sequence). V dropped 2 bases and J dropped 5; count of bases not matched to a gene: 5. CDR3 in amino acids: CASSYRGTGGNNEQFF. CDR3 sequence (DNA): TGTGCCAGCAGTTACCGCGGGACAGGGGGTAACAATGAGCAGTTCTTC.